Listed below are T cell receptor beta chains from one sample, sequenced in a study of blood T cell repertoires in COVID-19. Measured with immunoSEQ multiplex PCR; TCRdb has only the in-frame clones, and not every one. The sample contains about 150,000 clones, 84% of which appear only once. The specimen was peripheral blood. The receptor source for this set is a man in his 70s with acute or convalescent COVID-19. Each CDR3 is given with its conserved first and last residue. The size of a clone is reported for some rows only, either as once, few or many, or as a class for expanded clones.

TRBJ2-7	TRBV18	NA	CASSLVQEQYF
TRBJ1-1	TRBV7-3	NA	CASSLTRTENTEAFF
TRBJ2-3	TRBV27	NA	CASSLEGQGVIDTQYF
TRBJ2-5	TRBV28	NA	CASSLFASGRHRETQYF
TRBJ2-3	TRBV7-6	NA	CASSGRGASTDTQYF
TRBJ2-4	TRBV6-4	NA	CASNTRAKNIQYF
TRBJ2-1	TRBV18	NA	CASSPPTAGGVDEQFF
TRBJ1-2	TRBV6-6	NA	CASSYSAQGEGYTF
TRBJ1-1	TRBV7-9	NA	CASSGAGAVFTEAFF
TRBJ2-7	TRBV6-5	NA	CASSYGTGGGLQYF
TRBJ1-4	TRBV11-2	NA	CASSPETGTREKLFF
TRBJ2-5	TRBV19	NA	CASRASSLLGQETQYF
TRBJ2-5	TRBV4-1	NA	CASSPSGGVSKETQYF
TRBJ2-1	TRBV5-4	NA	CASSRTGLRDNEQFF
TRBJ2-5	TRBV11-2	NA	CASSLGAIQETQYF
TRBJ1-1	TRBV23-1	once	CASSLRDWVNTEAFF
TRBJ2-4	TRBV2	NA	CASRETGEQYF
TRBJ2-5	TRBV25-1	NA	CASSESGGRGETQYF
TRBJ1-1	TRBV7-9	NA	CASSLDQYRGGNTEAFF
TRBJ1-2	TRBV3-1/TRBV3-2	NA	CASSQEGGWDGYTF
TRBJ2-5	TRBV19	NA	CASSIDRRGETQYF
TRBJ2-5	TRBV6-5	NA	CASSQPGTSKETQYF
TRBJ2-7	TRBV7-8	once	CASSFAHTYEQYF
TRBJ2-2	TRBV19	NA	CASSIVGGTGELFF
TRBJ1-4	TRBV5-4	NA	CASSLEGVNEKLFF
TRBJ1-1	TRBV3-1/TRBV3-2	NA	CASSQDMTGTEAFF
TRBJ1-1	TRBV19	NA	CASSPRQGDTEAFF
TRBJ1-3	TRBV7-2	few	CASSWPEGANTIYF
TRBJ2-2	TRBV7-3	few	CASSRGQSNTGELFF
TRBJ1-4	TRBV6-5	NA	CASRTGWNEKLFF
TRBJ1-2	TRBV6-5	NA	CASSTGTVGNYGYTF
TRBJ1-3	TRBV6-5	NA	CASSYSRTGNTIYF
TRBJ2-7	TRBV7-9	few	CASSPRTSGTYEQYF
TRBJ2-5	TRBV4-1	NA	CASSPFNRERNPETQYF
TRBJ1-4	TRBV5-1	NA	CASSFVGGNEKLFF
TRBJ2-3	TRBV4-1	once	CASSTLPGSGNTDTQYF
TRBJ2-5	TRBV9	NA	CASSPQGGVRETQYF
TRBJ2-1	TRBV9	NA	CASTYKEGPGRGSEQFF
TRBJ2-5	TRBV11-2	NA	CASSFQTGLQETQYF
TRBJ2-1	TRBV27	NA	CASRLAGVVEQFF
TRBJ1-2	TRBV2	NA	CASSATYGYTF
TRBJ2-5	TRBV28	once	CASHKAGQETQYF
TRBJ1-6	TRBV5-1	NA	CASSLGEDAGWSPLHF
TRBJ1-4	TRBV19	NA	CASSYTGFNEKLFF
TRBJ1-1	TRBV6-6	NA	CASSRGQGAEAFF
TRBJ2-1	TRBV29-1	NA	CSAETGYNEQFF
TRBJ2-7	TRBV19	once	CASSRQGTHEQYF
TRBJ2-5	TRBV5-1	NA	CASSSTSGGGQETQYF
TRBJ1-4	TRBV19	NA	CASTQERARSEKLFF
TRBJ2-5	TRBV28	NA	CASSIPGEGTQYF
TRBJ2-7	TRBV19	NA	CASQSREVPYEQYF
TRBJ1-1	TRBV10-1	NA	CASSESRGGAFF
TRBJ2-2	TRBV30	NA	CAWGLSEAGELFF
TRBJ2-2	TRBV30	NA	CAWSSSSGDTGELFF
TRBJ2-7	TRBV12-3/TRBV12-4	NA	CASSRTGAYEQYF
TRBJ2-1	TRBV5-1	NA	CASSGGIGEAYNEQFF
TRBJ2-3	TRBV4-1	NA	CASSQAQGTDTQYF
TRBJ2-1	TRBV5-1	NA	CASKTSGNYNEQFF
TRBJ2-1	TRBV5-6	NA	CASSPRLAGGRKQFF
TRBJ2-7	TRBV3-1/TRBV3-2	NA	CASSRIGGRSSYEQYF